This TCR beta chain comes out of a study of regulatory T cells in long-lasting Graves disease. Arm-PCR with iRepertoire HTBI primers amplified the CDR3 regions for these TCR beta libraries. TCRdb called the multiplex PCR reads again in MiXCR, with one record for every CDR3 protein. The table lists hundreds of thousands of distinct CDR3 sequences, around 15% of them singletons, with approximately 21% in the top ten. Time point here: newly diagnosed GD, antithyroid drugs for less than 3 months. RNA extracted from PBMCs served as the sequencing template. The patients were drawn from one endocrinology department in Xi'an, China. Findings and limits, study-wide: Newly diagnosed Graves' patients had higher TCR diversity than persistent ones. New patients shared 950 to 1,000 public clonotypes, fewer than the 2,500 to 3,500 shared by persistent patients. Preferential use of TRBV28, TRBJ1-2 and TRBJ2-5 was seen in persistent disease.

This CDR3 has 21 amino acids. V was clipped by 5 bases and J by 4 bases; unmatched bases: 26. Germline CDR1 DFQATT, CDR2 SNEGSKA (reference sequence). The sample holds many counts of this clonotype. Its specificity is unknown. The source is a female donor with Graves disease. Sequences were derived from peripheral blood mononuclear cells (PBMCs), sampled at new diagnosis, from a patient treated with antithyroid drugs. The chain couples TRBV20-1 to TRBJ2-3; 11 positions agree with TRBD2. DNA for the CDR3: TGCAGTGCTGGACGTTTTTGGGTAGCGGGAGGGCCCCGTCCTGCTCCAGATACGCAGTATTTT. It encodes CSAGRFWVAGGPRPAPDTQYF.